This paragraph covers one TCR beta chain sequence. Only in-frame clones appear in the TCRdb table, and some are missing; sequencing was by immunoSEQ multiplex PCR. The sample has roughly 700,000 clones, 90% seen once. This sample is part of a study of shared clonotypes between healthy human individuals. The germline CDR1 and CDR2 sequences are LNHNV and YYDKDF (reference sequence). This CDR3 contains 13 residues. V gave up 3 bases and J gave up 5 bases, with 10 bases separating them. This TCR was recovered from a man younger than 35 in good health. Some clones in this sample may be carry-over from other donors' samples. This chain uses TRBV15 with TRBJ2-5; the D is unclear. Sequencing was done on a sample of memory CD8+ T cells from PBMCs. The subset is: CD45RO+ cells pooled with CCR7-negative TemRA cells. CDR3 DNA: TGTGCCACCAGCAGTATGAGGAAGGAGACCCAGTACTTC. This sequence encodes CATSSMRKETQYF.